This T cell receptor (beta chain) is from a study of cytomegalovirus exposure and HLA in healthy donors. The junction had 11 bases not matched to a gene; V was cut back by 1 base and J by 5 bases. This CDR3 spans 16 amino acids. Germline V gives CDR1 SEHNR, CDR2 FQNEAQ (reference sequence). About this clone: Its antigen is not identified.

PCR primers comprised 60 Vbeta and 13 Jbeta primers. TCRdb's table, derived via immunoSEQ multiplex PCR, lists solely in-frame clones and lacks some. In the table there are about 160,000 clones, 83% of which are singletons. Points from the study as a whole: In a later analysis, TCR beta V- and J-gene trimming was associated with a missense DCLRE1C variant. Associated with cytomegalovirus, according to the listing, were 150 to 200 TCR beta chains.

This clonotype was sampled from a man between 50 and 59 years old in good health and CMV-seropositive. Sequencing input: PBMCs. V is TRBV7-9 and J is TRBJ2-7, with 7 nucleotides matching TRBD1. CDR3 residues: CASSLGAVRRGHEQYF. CDR3 in DNA: TGTGCCAGCAGCTTAGGCGCTGTGCGAAGGGGGCACGAGCAGTACTTC.